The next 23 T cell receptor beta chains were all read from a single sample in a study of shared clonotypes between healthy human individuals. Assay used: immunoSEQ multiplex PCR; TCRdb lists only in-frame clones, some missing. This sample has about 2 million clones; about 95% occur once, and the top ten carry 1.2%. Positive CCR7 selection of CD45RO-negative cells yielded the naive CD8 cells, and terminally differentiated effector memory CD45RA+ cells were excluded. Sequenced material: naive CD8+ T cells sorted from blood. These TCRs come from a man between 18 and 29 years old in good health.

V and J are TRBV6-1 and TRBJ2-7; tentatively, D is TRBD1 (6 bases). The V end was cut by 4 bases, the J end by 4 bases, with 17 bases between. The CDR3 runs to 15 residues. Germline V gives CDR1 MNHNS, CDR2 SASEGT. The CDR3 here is CASSASGALPYEQYF. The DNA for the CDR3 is TGTGCCAGCAGTGCTTCAGGGGCTCTTCCATACGAGCAGTACTTC.

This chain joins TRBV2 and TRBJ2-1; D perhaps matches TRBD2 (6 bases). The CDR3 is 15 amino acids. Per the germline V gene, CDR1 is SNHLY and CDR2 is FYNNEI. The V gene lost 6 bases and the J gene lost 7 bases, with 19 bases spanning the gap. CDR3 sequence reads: CASRASANEGNEQFF. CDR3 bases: TGTGCCAGCAGGGCTAGCGCTAATGAAGGGAATGAGCAGTTCTTC.

In DNA, the CDR3 is TGTGCCATCAGTGCGTATCCGTTGGGCTCCTACAATGAGCAGTTCTTC. It yields the protein CAISAYPLGSYNEQFF. This chain connects TRBV10-3 to TRBJ2-1; D is uncertain. Trimming removed 4 bases from V and 0 bases from J, with 13 bases in between. Per the germline V gene, CDR1 is ENHRY and CDR2 is SYGVKD. This CDR3 has 16 residues.

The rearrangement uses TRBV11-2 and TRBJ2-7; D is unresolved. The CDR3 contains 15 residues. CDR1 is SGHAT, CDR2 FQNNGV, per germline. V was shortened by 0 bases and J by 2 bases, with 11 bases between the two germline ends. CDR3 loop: CASSLEFDPAYEQYF. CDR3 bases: TGTGCCAGCAGCTTAGAGTTTGACCCAGCCTACGAGCAGTACTTC. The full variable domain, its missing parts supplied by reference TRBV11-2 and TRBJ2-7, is EAGVAQSPRYKIIEKRQSVAFWCNPISGHATLYWYQQILGQGPKLLIQFQNNGVVDDSQLPKDRFSAERLKGVDSTLKIQPAKLEDSAVYLCASSLEFDPAYEQYFGPGTRLTVT.

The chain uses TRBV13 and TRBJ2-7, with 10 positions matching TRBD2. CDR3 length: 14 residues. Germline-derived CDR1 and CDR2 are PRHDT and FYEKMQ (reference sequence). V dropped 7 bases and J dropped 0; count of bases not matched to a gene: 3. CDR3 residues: CASTSGGVSYEQYF. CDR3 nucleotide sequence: TGTGCCAGCACTAGCGGGGGTGTCTCCTACGAGCAGTACTTC.

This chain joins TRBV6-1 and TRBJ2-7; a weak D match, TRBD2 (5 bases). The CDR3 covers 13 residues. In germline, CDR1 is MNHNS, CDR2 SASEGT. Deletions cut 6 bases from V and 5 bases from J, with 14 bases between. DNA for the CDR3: TGTGCCAGCAGGGCAGGAGGTTTAGACGAGCAGTACTTC. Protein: CASRAGGLDEQYF.

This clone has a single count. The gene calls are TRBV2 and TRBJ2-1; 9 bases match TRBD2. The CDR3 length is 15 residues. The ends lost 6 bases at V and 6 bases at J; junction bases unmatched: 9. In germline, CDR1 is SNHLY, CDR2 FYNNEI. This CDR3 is CASSQLAGLRNEQFF. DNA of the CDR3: TGTGCCAGCAGCCAGCTAGCGGGGCTTCGCAATGAGCAGTTCTTC. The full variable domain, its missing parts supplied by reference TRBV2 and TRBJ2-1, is EPEVTQTPSHQVTQMGQEVILRCVPISNHLYFYWYRQILGQKVEFLVSFYNNEISEKSEIFDDQFSVERPDGSNFTLKIRSTKLEDSAMYFCASSQLAGLRNEQFFGPGTRLTVL.

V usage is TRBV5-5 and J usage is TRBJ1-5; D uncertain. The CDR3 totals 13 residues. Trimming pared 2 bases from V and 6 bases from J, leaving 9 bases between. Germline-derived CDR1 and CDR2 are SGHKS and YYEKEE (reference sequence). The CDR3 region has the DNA TGTGCCAGCAGCTTTAATTTAGGTCAGCCCCAGCATTTT. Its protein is CASSFNLGQPQHF.

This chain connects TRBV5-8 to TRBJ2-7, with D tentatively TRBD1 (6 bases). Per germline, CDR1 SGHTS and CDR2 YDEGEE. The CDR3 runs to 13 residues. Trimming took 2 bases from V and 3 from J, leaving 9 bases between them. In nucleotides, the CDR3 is TGTGCCAGCAGCTTCGAGGGGGACTACGAGCAGTACTTC. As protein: CASSFEGDYEQYF.

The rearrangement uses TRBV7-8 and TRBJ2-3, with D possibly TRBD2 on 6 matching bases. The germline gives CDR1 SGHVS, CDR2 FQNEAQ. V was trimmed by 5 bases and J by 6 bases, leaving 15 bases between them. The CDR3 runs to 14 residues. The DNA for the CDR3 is TGTGCCAGCAGCCTAAATGGACTACCTGATACGCAGTATTTT. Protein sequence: CASSLNGLPDTQYF. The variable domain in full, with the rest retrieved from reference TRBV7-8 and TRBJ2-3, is GAGVSQSPRYKVAKRGQDVALRCDPISGHVSLFWYQQALGQGPEFLTYFQNEAQLDKSGLPSDRFFAERPEGSVSTLKIQRTQQEDSAVYLCASSLNGLPDTQYFGPGTRLTVL.

CDR3 in DNA: TGTGCCAGCAGTTACTCGATGGGACACGCCGCATGGGAAGCTTTCTTT. This translates into CASSYSMGHAAWEAFF. The chain links TRBV6-5 to TRBJ1-1; TRBD1 is a possible D gene (6 bases). Deletions cut 0 bases from V and 8 bases from J, with 19 bases between. Germline CDR1 and CDR2: MNHEY and SVGAGI. This CDR3 spans 16 amino acids.

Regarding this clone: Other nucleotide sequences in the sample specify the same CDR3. DNA for the CDR3: TGTGCCAGCAGCGTAAGGGCGTTGAACACTGAAGCTTTCTTT. Translated: CASSVRALNTEAFF. The chain joins TRBV9 to TRBJ1-1; D is undetermined. Germline V gene lookup returns CDR1 SGDLS and CDR2 YYNGEE. The CDR3 totals 14 residues. Trimming removed 1 base at V and 0 bases at J, with 7 bases between.

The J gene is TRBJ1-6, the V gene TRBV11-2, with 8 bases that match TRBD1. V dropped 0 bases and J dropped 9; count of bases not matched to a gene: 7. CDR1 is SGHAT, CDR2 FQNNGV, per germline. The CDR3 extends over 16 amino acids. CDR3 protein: CASSLDGPGGISPLHF. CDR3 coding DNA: TGTGCCAGCAGCTTAGATGGTCCAGGGGGCATTTCACCCCTCCACTTT.

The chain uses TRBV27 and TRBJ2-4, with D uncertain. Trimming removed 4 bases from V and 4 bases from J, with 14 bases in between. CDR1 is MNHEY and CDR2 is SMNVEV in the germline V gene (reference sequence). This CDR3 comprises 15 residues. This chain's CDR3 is CASSSHLVGKNIQYF. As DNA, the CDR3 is TGTGCCAGCAGTTCCCACCTTGTTGGGAAAAACATTCAGTACTTC.

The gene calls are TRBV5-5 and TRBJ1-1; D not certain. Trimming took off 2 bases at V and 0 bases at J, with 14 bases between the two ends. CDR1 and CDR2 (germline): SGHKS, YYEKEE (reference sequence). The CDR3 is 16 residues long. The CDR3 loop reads CASSFGFIDMNTEAFF. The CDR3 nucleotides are TGTGCCAGCAGCTTCGGGTTCATAGACATGAACACTGAAGCTTTCTTT.

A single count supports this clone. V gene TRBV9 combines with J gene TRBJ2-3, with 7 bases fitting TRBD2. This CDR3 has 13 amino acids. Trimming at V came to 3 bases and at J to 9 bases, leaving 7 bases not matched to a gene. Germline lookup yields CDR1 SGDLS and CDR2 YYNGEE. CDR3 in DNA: TGTGCCAGCAGCGCCCCCCGGGAGGCAACGCAGTATTTT. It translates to CASSAPREATQYF.

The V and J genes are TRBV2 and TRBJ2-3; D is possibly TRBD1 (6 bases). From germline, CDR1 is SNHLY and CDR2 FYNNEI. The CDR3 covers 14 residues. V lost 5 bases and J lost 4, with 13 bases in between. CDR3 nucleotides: TGTGCCAGCAGTCTCCCCGAGGGGGCAGATACGCAGTATTTT. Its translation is CASSLPEGADTQYF.

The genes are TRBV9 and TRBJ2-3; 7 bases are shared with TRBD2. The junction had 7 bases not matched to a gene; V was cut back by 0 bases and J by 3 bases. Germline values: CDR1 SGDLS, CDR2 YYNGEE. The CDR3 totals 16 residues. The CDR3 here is CASSVEGTGGTDTQYF. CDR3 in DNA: TGTGCCAGCAGCGTAGAGGGGACCGGGGGGACAGATACGCAGTATTTT.

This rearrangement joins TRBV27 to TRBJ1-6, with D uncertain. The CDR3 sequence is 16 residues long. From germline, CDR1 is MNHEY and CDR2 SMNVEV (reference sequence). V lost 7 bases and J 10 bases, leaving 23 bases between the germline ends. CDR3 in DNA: TGTGCCAGCAATTCTATAGGGTTATTATTATGGTCACCCCTCCACTTT. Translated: CASNSIGLLLWSPLHF.

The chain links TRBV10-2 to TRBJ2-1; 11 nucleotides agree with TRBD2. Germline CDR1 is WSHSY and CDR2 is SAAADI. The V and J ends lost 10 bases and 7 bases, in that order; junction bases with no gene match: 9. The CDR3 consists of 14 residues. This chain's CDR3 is CAIAGTSGRNEQFF. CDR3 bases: TGCGCCATCGCCGGGACTAGCGGCCGTAATGAGCAGTTCTTC.

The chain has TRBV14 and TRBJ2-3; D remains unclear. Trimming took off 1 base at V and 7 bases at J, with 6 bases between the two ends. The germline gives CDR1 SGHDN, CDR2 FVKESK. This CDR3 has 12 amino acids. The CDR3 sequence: CASSQAGHTQYF. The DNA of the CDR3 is TGTGCCAGCAGCCAAGCCGGCCATACGCAGTATTTT.

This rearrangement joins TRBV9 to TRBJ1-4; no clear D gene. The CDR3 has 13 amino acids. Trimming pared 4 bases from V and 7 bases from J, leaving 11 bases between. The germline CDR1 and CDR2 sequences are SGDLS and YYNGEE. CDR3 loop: CASSPSGTEKLFF. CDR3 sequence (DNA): TGTGCCAGCAGCCCCTCGGGAACTGAAAAACTGTTTTTT.

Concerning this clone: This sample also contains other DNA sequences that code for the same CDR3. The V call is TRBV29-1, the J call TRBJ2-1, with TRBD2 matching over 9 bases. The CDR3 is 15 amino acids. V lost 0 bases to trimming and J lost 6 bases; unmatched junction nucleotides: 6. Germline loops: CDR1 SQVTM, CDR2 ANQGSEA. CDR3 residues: CSVEEGRGGPNEQFF. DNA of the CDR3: TGCAGCGTTGAAGAAGGGCGGGGGGGCCCCAATGAGCAGTTCTTC.